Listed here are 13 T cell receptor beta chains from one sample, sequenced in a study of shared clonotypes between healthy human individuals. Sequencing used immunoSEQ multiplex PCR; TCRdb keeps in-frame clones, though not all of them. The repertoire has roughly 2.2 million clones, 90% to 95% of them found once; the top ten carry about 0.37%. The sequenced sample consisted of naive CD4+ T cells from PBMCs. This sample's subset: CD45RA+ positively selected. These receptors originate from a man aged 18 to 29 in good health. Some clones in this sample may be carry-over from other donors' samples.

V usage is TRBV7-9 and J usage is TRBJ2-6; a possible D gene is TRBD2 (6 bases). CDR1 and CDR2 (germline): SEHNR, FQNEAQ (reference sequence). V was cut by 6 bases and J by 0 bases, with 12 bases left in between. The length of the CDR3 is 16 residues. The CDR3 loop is CASRGGPSSGANVLTF. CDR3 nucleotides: TGTGCCAGCAGGGGGGGTCCGAGCTCTGGGGCCAACGTCCTGACTTTC.

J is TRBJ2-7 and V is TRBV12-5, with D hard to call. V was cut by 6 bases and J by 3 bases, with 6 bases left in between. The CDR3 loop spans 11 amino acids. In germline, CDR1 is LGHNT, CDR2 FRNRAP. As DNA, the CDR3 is TGTGCTAGTGGGCGCGGCTACGAGCAGTACTTC. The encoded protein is CASGRGYEQYF.

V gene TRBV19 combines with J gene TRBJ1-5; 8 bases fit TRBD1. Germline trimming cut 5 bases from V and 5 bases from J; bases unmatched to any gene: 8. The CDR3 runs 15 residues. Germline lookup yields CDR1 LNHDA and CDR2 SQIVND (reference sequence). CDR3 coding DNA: TGTGCCAGTAGTCGCACCGGGACAGGACATCAGCCCCAGCATTTT. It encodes CASSRTGTGHQPQHF.

CDR3 protein: CASGHLTGEAFF. In DNA form, the CDR3 reads TGTGCCAGCGGACACCTTACAGGGGAAGCTTTCTTT. The rearrangement joins TRBV7-8 to TRBJ1-1, with a possible D match to TRBD1 (6 bases). The V end was cut by 8 bases, the J end by 8 bases, with 15 bases between. CDR3 size: 12 residues. Germline V gives CDR1 SGHVS, CDR2 FQNEAQ.

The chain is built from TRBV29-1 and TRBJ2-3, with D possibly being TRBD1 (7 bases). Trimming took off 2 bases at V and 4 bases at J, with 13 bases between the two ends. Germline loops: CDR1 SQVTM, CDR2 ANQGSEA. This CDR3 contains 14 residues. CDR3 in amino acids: CSVEQGGWSDTQYF. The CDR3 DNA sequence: TGCAGCGTTGAACAGGGGGGTTGGTCAGATACGCAGTATTTT.

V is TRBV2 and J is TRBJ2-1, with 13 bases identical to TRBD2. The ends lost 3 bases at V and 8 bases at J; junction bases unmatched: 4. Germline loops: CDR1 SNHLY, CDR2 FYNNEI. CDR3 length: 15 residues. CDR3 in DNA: TGTGCCAGCAGTGATCGGACTAGCGGGAGTTATGAGCAGTTCTTC. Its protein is CASSDRTSGSYEQFF. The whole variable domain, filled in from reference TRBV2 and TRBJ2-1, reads EPEVTQTPSHQVTQMGQEVILRCVPISNHLYFYWYRQILGQKVEFLVSFYNNEISEKSEIFDDQFSVERPDGSNFTLKIRSTKLEDSAMYFCASSDRTSGSYEQFFGPGTRLTVL.

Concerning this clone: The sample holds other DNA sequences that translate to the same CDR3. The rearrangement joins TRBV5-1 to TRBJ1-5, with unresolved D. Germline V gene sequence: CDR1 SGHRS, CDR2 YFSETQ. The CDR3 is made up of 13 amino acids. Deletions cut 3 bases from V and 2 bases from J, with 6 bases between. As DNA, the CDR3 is TGCGCCAGCAGCTCTGATGGCAATCAGCCCCAGCATTTT. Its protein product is CASSSDGNQPQHF.

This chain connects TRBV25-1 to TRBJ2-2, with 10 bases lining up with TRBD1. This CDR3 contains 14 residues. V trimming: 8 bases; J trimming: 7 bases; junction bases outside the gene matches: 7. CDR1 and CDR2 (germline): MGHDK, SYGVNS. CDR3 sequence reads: CASGDRGRSGELFF. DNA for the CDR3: TGTGCCAGCGGGGACAGGGGTAGAAGCGGGGAGCTGTTTTTT. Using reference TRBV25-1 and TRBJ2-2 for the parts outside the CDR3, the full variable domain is EADIYQTPRYLVIGTGKKITLECSQTMGHDKMYWYQQDPGMELHLIHYSYGVNSTEKGDLSSESTVSRIRTEHFPLTLESARPSHTSQYLCASGDRGRSGELFFGEGSRLTVL.

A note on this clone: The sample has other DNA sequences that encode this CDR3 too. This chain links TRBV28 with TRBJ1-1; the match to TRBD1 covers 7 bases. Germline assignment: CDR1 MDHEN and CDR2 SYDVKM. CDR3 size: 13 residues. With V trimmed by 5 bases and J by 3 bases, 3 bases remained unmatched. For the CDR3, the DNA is TGTGCCAGCAGTCCGACAGGGTACACTGAAGCTTTCTTT. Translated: CASSPTGYTEAFF.

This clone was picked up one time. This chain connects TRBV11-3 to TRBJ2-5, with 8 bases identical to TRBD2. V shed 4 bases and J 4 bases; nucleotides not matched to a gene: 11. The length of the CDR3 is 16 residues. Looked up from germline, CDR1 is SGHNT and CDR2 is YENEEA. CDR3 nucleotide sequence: TGTGCCAGCAGCTCCGGATTAGCGGGGTTGGGAGAGACCCAGTACTTC. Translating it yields CASSSGLAGLGETQYF.

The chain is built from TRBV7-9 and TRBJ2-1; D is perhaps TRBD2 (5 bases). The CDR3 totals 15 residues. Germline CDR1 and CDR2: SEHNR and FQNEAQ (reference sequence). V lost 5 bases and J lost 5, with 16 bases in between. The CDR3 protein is CASSPLGVPNNEQFF. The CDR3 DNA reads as TGTGCCAGCAGCCCACTCGGGGTACCGAACAATGAGCAGTTCTTC.

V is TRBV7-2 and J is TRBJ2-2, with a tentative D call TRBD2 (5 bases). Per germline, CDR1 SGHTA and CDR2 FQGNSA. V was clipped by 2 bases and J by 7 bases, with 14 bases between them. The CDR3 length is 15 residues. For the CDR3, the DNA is TGTGCCAGCAGCTTAATGAGCGGTTACGGCGGGGAGCTGTTTTTT. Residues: CASSLMSGYGGELFF.

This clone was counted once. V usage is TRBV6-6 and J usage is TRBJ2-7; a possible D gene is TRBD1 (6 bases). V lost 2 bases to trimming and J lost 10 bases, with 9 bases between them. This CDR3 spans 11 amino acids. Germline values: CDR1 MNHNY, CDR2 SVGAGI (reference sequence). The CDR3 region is CASSYQGFQYF. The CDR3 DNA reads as TGTGCCAGCAGTTACCAGGGGTTTCAGTACTTC.